The rows below give T cell receptor beta chains drawn from one sample of a study of Ad26.COV2.S vaccination and SARS-CoV-2 variants. Sequencing was performed with immunoSEQ multiplex PCR; in TCRdb, only in-frame clones are kept and a portion is missing. The sample records around 370,000 clones, roughly 85% being singletons. The specimen comprised peripheral blood, sampled in a trial of Ad26.COV2.S vaccine versus placebo. The receptor source for this set is a person aged 18-60 years who received the Ad26.COV2.S COVID-19 vaccine or a placebo. Both conserved end residues are part of each CDR3. A D gene is named only where the DNA matches it firmly. Part of the rows lack a size; the others show once, few, many or a class for expanded clones.

J gene: TRBJ2-5; clone size: -; D gene: -; V gene: TRBV5-1; CDR3 protein: CASSLNHRQQETQYF; CDR3 DNA: TGCGCCAGCAGCTTGAATCACAGGCAGCAAGAGACCCAGTACTTC
J gene: TRBJ1-6; clone size: -; D gene: TRBD1; V gene: TRBV6-5; CDR3 protein: CASMTGVLSFSPLHF; CDR3 DNA: TGTGCCAGCATGACAGGGGTTCTATCCTTTTCACCCCTCCACTTT
J gene: TRBJ1-2; clone size: -; D gene: -; V gene: TRBV12-3/TRBV12-4; CDR3 protein: CASRGPGSEGYTF; CDR3 DNA: TGTGCCAGCAGGGGTCCCGGGTCTGAAGGCTACACCTTC
J gene: TRBJ1-6; clone size: -; D gene: TRBD1; V gene: TRBV11-2; CDR3 protein: CASSPRTGYNSPLHF; CDR3 DNA: TGTGCCAGCAGCCCGCGGACAGGGTACAATTCACCCCTCCACTTT
J gene: TRBJ2-6; clone size: -; D gene: TRBD1; V gene: TRBV6-2/TRBV6-3; CDR3 protein: CASSYRDRSNVLTF; CDR3 DNA: TGTGCCAGCAGTTACCGGGACAGATCCAACGTCCTGACTTTC
J gene: TRBJ2-1; clone size: -; D gene: -; V gene: TRBV27; CDR3 protein: CASSLRTSYNEQFF; CDR3 DNA: TGTGCCAGCAGTCTGCGGACAAGCTACAATGAGCAGTTCTTC
J gene: TRBJ2-1; clone size: -; D gene: TRBD1; V gene: TRBV7-2; CDR3 protein: CASRATGGAYNEQFF; CDR3 DNA: TGTGCCAGCAGAGCGACAGGGGGCGCCTACAATGAGCAGTTCTTC
J gene: TRBJ1-3; clone size: -; D gene: -; V gene: TRBV10-1; CDR3 protein: CASSRGSGNTIYF; CDR3 DNA: TGCGCCAGCAGTCGGGGCTCTGGAAACACCATATATTTT
J gene: TRBJ2-4; clone size: -; D gene: -; V gene: TRBV7-2; CDR3 protein: CASSLERENIQYF; CDR3 DNA: TGTGCCAGCAGCTTGGAGAGAGAAAACATTCAGTACTTC
J gene: TRBJ2-1; clone size: -; D gene: TRBD2; V gene: TRBV29-1; CDR3 protein: CSVAGGASGVPYNEQFF; CDR3 DNA: TGCAGCGTCGCAGGCGGGGCTAGCGGAGTCCCTTACAATGAGCAGTTCTTC
J gene: TRBJ2-4; clone size: -; D gene: TRBD2; V gene: TRBV7-2; CDR3 protein: CASSLTRTSGHLF; CDR3 DNA: TGTGCCAGCAGCCTTACTCGGACTAGCGGGCACCTCTTC
J gene: TRBJ2-1; clone size: -; D gene: TRBD2; V gene: TRBV5-5; CDR3 protein: CASRKELAGAPNNEQFF; CDR3 DNA: TGTGCCAGCAGGAAGGAACTAGCGGGAGCGCCCAACAATGAGCAGTTCTTC
J gene: TRBJ1-5; clone size: -; D gene: -; V gene: TRBV27; CDR3 protein: CASSLFTGYQPQHF; CDR3 DNA: TGTGCCAGCAGTTTATTCACAGGTTATCAGCCCCAGCATTTT
J gene: TRBJ2-3; clone size: -; D gene: -; V gene: TRBV5-6; CDR3 protein: CASSLPQTSSTDTQYF; CDR3 DNA: TGTGCCAGCAGCTTGCCCCAGACTTCTAGCACAGATACGCAGTATTTT
J gene: TRBJ2-7; clone size: -; D gene: -; V gene: TRBV6-5; CDR3 protein: CASTNGPGHEQYF; CDR3 DNA: TGTGCCAGCACCAACGGACCTGGCCACGAGCAGTACTTC
J gene: TRBJ2-1; clone size: once; D gene: -; V gene: TRBV12-3/TRBV12-4; CDR3 protein: CASSFGLNEQFF; CDR3 DNA: TGTGCCAGCAGTTTCGGTCTGAATGAGCAGTTCTTC
J gene: TRBJ2-7; clone size: -; D gene: TRBD2; V gene: TRBV5-1; CDR3 protein: CASSYQGRRGTSGRNSYEQYF; CDR3 DNA: TGCGCCAGCAGCTACCAGGGTAGAAGGGGGACTAGCGGGAGAAATTCCTACGAGCAGTACTTC
J gene: TRBJ2-7; clone size: -; D gene: -; V gene: TRBV19; CDR3 protein: CASSIQGRGSDEQYF; CDR3 DNA: TGTGCCAGTAGTATACAAGGTCGGGGAAGCGACGAGCAGTACTTC
J gene: TRBJ2-7; clone size: -; D gene: -; V gene: TRBV5-1; CDR3 protein: CASSPLDVIYEQYF; CDR3 DNA: TGCGCCAGCAGCCCTTTAGACGTGATCTACGAGCAGTACTTC
J gene: TRBJ2-7; clone size: -; D gene: TRBD1; V gene: TRBV10-3; CDR3 protein: CAISGRQGTGYEQYF; CDR3 DNA: TGTGCCATCAGTGGTCGACAGGGAACGGGCTACGAGCAGTACTTC
J gene: TRBJ2-5; clone size: -; D gene: -; V gene: TRBV5-1; CDR3 protein: CASSHPERETQYF; CDR3 DNA: TGCGCCAGCAGCCACCCCGAACGGGAGACCCAGTACTTC
J gene: TRBJ2-1; clone size: -; D gene: -; V gene: TRBV6-5; CDR3 protein: CASSYMSPSYNEQFF; CDR3 DNA: TGTGCCAGCAGTTACATGTCACCTTCGTACAATGAGCAGTTCTTC
J gene: TRBJ2-5; clone size: -; D gene: TRBD2; V gene: TRBV11-2; CDR3 protein: CASSLRLGRGGPETQYF; CDR3 DNA: TGTGCCAGCAGCTTACGGCTTGGGAGGGGAGGGCCAGAGACCCAGTACTTC
J gene: TRBJ2-7; clone size: -; D gene: -; V gene: TRBV11-2; CDR3 protein: CASSLHWDGDYEQYF; CDR3 DNA: TGTGCCAGCAGCCTCCATTGGGACGGGGACTACGAGCAGTACTTC
J gene: TRBJ2-1; clone size: -; D gene: -; V gene: TRBV19; CDR3 protein: CASSEPRGPSYNEQFF; CDR3 DNA: TGTGCCAGTAGCGAACCCAGGGGTCCCTCCTACAATGAGCAGTTCTTC
J gene: TRBJ1-1; clone size: -; D gene: -; V gene: TRBV19; CDR3 protein: CASSIGRYTEAFF; CDR3 DNA: TGTGCCAGTAGTATTGGACGGTACACTGAAGCTTTCTTT
J gene: TRBJ1-4; clone size: once; D gene: -; V gene: TRBV27; CDR3 protein: CASGTLGGDEKLFF; CDR3 DNA: TGTGCCAGCGGTACCCTTGGAGGGGATGAAAAACTGTTTTTT
J gene: TRBJ2-3; clone size: -; D gene: -; V gene: TRBV28; CDR3 protein: CASSFGESTDTQYF; CDR3 DNA: TGTGCCAGCAGTTTTGGCGAGTCCACAGATACGCAGTATTTT
J gene: TRBJ2-7; clone size: -; D gene: TRBD1; V gene: TRBV11-3; CDR3 protein: CASSLESLFDRGKLGDYEQYF; CDR3 DNA: TGTGCCAGCAGCTTAGAAAGTTTGTTTGACAGGGGCAAGCTTGGTGACTACGAGCAGTACTTC
J gene: TRBJ2-1; clone size: -; D gene: TRBD1; V gene: TRBV7-9; CDR3 protein: CASSPGTGLINEQFF; CDR3 DNA: TGTGCCAGCAGCCCCGGGACAGGGCTTATCAATGAGCAGTTCTTC
J gene: TRBJ2-1; clone size: -; D gene: TRBD1; V gene: TRBV5-1; CDR3 protein: CASSLAAGQGAIPFF; CDR3 DNA: TGCGCCAGCAGCTTGGCAGCGGGACAGGGGGCCATTCCGTTCTTC
J gene: TRBJ2-7; clone size: -; D gene: TRBD1; V gene: TRBV7-9; CDR3 protein: CASSKRRQGAVEQYF; CDR3 DNA: TGTGCCAGCAGCAAACGACGACAGGGGGCGGTCGAGCAGTACTTC
J gene: TRBJ2-7; clone size: -; D gene: TRBD1; V gene: TRBV10-3; CDR3 protein: CAISNGGTGTSYEQYF; CDR3 DNA: TGTGCCATCAGTAACGGCGGGACAGGGACTTCCTACGAGCAGTACTTC
J gene: TRBJ1-1; clone size: -; D gene: -; V gene: TRBV19; CDR3 protein: CASSIRGLGDTEAFF; CDR3 DNA: TGTGCCAGTAGTATACGGGGGCTGGGGGACACTGAAGCTTTCTTT
J gene: TRBJ2-5; clone size: -; D gene: -; V gene: TRBV25-1; CDR3 protein: CASSEPDTGSKETQYF; CDR3 DNA: TGTGCCAGCAGTGAACCCGATACGGGCTCCAAAGAGACCCAGTACTTC
J gene: TRBJ1-5; clone size: few; D gene: -; V gene: TRBV2; CDR3 protein: CASTRDSNQPQHF; CDR3 DNA: TGTGCCAGCACCCGAGACAGCAATCAGCCCCAGCATTTT
J gene: TRBJ2-6; clone size: -; D gene: TRBD1; V gene: TRBV28; CDR3 protein: CASSSQGAGANVLTF; CDR3 DNA: TGTGCCAGCAGTTCACAGGGGGCTGGGGCCAACGTCCTGACTTTC
J gene: TRBJ1-1; clone size: -; D gene: TRBD1; V gene: TRBV10-3; CDR3 protein: CAISQTGGREAFF; CDR3 DNA: TGTGCCATCAGCCAAACAGGGGGCAGGGAAGCTTTCTTT
J gene: TRBJ1-1; clone size: -; D gene: -; V gene: TRBV4-1; CDR3 protein: CASSRLTGPMFF; CDR3 DNA: TGCGCCAGCAGCCGCCTGACCGGACCGATGTTCTTT
J gene: TRBJ1-6; clone size: few; D gene: TRBD1; V gene: TRBV3-1/TRBV3-2; CDR3 protein: CASSQTGGSSPLHF; CDR3 DNA: TGTGCCAGCAGCCAAACAGGGGGATCGTCACCCCTCCACTTT
J gene: TRBJ2-7; clone size: -; D gene: -; V gene: TRBV5-8; CDR3 protein: CASSHRDLGGYEQYF; CDR3 DNA: TGTGCCAGCAGCCATCGGGACTTGGGGGGATACGAGCAGTACTTC
J gene: TRBJ2-7; clone size: -; D gene: -; V gene: TRBV7-8; CDR3 protein: CASSLVGSVRSGYEQYF; CDR3 DNA: TGTGCCAGCAGCTTAGTAGGATCGGTGCGTAGCGGCTACGAGCAGTACTTC
J gene: TRBJ1-2; clone size: once; D gene: -; V gene: TRBV9; CDR3 protein: CASSVGTGAQGAWTF; CDR3 DNA: -
J gene: TRBJ1-6; clone size: -; D gene: TRBD1; V gene: TRBV30; CDR3 protein: CAWRQGIGLGRGLHF; CDR3 DNA: TGTGCCTGGAGACAGGGGATAGGCCTAGGCCGAGGCCTCCACTTT
J gene: TRBJ2-3; clone size: -; D gene: -; V gene: TRBV10-1; CDR3 protein: CASSEVPMSTDTQYF; CDR3 DNA: TGCGCCAGCAGTGAGGTTCCCATGAGCACAGATACGCAGTATTTT
J gene: TRBJ2-7; clone size: once; D gene: -; V gene: TRBV7-2; CDR3 protein: CASSSPGPGFHEQYF; CDR3 DNA: TGTGCCAGCAGCTCCCCTGGGCCAGGCTTTCACGAGCAGTACTTC
J gene: TRBJ1-1; clone size: -; D gene: -; V gene: TRBV5-6; CDR3 protein: CASSSYPTEAFF; CDR3 DNA: TGTGCCAGCAGCTCTTATCCCACTGAAGCTTTCTTT
J gene: TRBJ2-1; clone size: -; D gene: -; V gene: TRBV5-4; CDR3 protein: CASSPTLDGFEQFF; CDR3 DNA: TGTGCCAGCAGCCCCACCCTAGATGGTTTTGAGCAGTTCTTC
J gene: TRBJ1-3; clone size: -; D gene: TRBD1; V gene: TRBV9; CDR3 protein: CASSVATGTGAALGNTIYF; CDR3 DNA: TGTGCCAGCAGCGTAGCTACGGGAACAGGGGCGGCACTTGGAAACACCATATATTTT
J gene: TRBJ1-1; clone size: once; D gene: -; V gene: TRBV5-1; CDR3 protein: CASSLAGALNTEAFF; CDR3 DNA: TGCGCCAGCAGCTTGGCCGGGGCCTTGAACACTGAAGCTTTCTTT
J gene: TRBJ1-1; clone size: -; D gene: -; V gene: TRBV4-3; CDR3 protein: CASSQGGGLSSSEAFF; CDR3 DNA: TGCGCCAGCAGCCAAGGCGGGGGGCTCTCTAGTTCTGAAGCTTTCTTT
J gene: TRBJ1-5; clone size: -; D gene: -; V gene: TRBV19; CDR3 protein: CASSNLWGSYNQPQHF; CDR3 DNA: TGTGCCAGTAGTAACCTTTGGGGGTCGTACAATCAGCCCCAGCATTTT
J gene: TRBJ1-1; clone size: -; D gene: TRBD1; V gene: TRBV6-2/TRBV6-3; CDR3 protein: CASSYPLPGGGTEAFF; CDR3 DNA: TGTGCCAGCAGTTACCCCCTACCAGGGGGCGGCACTGAAGCTTTCTTT
J gene: TRBJ2-2; clone size: -; D gene: TRBD1; V gene: TRBV3-1/TRBV3-2; CDR3 protein: CASSRRTGSDTGELFF; CDR3 DNA: TGTGCCAGCAGCCGTCGGACAGGGTCGGACACCGGGGAGCTGTTTTTT